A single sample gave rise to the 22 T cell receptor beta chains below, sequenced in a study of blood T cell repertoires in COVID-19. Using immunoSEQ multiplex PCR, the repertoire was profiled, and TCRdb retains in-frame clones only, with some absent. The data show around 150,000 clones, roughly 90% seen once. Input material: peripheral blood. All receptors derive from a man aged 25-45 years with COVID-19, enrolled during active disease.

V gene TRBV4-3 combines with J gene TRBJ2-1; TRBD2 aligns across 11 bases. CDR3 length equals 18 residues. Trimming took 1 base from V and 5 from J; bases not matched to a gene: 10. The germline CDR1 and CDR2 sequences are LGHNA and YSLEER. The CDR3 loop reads CASSQVGLAGGLNNEQFF. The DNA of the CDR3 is TGCGCCAGCAGCCAAGTGGGCCTAGCGGGAGGATTAAACAATGAGCAGTTCTTC.

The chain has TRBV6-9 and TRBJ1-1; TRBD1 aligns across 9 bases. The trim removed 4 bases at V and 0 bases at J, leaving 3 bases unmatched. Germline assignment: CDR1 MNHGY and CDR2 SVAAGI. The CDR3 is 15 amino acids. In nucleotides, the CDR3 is TGTGCCAGCAGTTCCGGGACAGGGATGAACACTGAAGCTTTCTTT. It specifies CASSSGTGMNTEAFF.

Written as DNA, the CDR3 is TGTGCCATCAGTGAGGGGGAGACCCCGGGAGGTCAGCCCCAGCATTTT. It codes for CAISEGETPGGQPQHF. The chain carries TRBV10-3 and TRBJ1-5, with unresolved D. This CDR3 has 16 residues. Deletions cut 2 bases from V and 6 bases from J, with 17 bases between. The germline CDR1 and CDR2 sequences are ENHRY and SYGVKD.

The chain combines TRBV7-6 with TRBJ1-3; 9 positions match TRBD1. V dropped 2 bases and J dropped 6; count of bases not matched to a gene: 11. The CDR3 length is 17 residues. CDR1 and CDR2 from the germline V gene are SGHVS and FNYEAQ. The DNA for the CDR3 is TGTGCCAGCAGCTTAATGAATATGAGGACAGGGGCAAACACCATATATTTT. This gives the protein CASSLMNMRTGANTIYF.

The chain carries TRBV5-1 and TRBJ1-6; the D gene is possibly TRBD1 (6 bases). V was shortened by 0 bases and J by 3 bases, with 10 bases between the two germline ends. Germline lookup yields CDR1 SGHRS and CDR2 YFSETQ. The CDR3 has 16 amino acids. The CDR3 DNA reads TGCGCCAGCAGCTTGGGGACAGCTTTCTATAATTCACCCCTCCACTTT. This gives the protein CASSLGTAFYNSPLHF.

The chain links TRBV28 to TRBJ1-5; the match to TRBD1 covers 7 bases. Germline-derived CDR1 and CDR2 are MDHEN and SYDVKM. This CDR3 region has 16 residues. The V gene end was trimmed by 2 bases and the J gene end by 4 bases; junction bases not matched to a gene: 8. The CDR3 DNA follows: TGTGCCAGCAGTTTAGGAGGGGGCGCGTATAATCAGCCCCAGCATTTT. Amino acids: CASSLGGGAYNQPQHF.

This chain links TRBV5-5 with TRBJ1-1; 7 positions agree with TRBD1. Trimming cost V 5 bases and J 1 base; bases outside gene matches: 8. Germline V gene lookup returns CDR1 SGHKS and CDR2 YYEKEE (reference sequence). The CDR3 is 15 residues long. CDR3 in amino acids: CASSLRTGPNTEAFF. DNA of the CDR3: TGTGCCAGCAGTTTAAGGACAGGCCCGAACACTGAAGCTTTCTTT.

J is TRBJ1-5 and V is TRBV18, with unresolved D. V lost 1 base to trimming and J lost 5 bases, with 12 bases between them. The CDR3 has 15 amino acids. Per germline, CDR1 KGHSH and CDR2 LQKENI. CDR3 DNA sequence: TGTGCCAGCTCACCACAGGGAGGGTTGGATCAGCCCCAGCATTTT. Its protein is CASSPQGGLDQPQHF.

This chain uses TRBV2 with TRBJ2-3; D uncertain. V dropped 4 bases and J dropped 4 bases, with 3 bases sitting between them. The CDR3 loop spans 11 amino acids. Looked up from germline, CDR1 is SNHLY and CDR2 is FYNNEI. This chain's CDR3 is CASSVADTQYF. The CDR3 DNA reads TGTGCCAGCAGTGTCGCAGATACGCAGTATTTT.

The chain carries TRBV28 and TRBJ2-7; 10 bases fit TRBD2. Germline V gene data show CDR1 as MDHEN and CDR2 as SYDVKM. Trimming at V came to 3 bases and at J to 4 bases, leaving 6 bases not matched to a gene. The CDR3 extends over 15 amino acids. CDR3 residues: CASSFGGSGRYEQYF. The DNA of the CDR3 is TGTGCCAGCAGTTTTGGGGGTAGCGGGAGGTACGAGCAGTACTTC.

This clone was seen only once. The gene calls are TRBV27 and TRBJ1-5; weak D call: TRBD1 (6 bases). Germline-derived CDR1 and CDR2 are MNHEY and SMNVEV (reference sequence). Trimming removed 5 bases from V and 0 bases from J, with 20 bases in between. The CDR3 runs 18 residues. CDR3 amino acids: CASSPTGGSPYSNQPQHF. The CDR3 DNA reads TGTGCCAGCAGTCCCACGGGGGGCAGTCCGTATAGCAATCAGCCCCAGCATTTT.

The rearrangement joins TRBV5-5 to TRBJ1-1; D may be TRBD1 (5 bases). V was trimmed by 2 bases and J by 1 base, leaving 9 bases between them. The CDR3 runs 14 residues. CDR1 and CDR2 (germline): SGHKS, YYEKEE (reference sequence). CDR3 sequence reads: CASSLQVQNTEAFF. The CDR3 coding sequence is TGTGCCAGCAGCTTACAGGTACAGAACACTGAAGCTTTCTTT.

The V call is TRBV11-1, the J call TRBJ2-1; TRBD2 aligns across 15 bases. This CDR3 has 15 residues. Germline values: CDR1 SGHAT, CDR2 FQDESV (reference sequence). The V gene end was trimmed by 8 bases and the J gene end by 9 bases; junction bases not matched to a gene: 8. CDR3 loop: CASATGLAGGGEQFF. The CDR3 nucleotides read TGTGCCAGCGCAACGGGACTAGCGGGGGGAGGTGAGCAGTTCTTC.

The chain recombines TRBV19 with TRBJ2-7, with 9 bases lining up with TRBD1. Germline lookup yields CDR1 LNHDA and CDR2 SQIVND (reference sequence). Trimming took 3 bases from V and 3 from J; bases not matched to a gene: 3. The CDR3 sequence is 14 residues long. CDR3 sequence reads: CASSIRDRVYEQYF. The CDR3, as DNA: TGTGCCAGTAGTATCCGGGACAGGGTCTACGAGCAGTACTTC.

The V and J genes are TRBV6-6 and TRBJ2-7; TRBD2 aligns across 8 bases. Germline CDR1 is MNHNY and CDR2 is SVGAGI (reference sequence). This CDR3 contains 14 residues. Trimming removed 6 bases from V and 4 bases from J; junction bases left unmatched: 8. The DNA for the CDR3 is TGTGCCAGCAGATCCGGGACTAGGGAATACGAGCAGTACTTC. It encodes CASRSGTREYEQYF.

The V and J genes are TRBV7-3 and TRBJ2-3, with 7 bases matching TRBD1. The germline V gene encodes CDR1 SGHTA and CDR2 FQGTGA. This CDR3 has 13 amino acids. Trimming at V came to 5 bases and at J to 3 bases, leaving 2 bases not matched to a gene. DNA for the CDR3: TGTGCCAGCAGCGCAGGGGGTACAGATACGCAGTATTTT. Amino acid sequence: CASSAGGTDTQYF. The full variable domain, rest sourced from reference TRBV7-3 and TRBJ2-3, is GAGVSQTPSNKVTEKGKYVELRCDPISGHTALYWYRQSLGQGPEFLIYFQGTGAADDSGLPNDRFFAVRPEGSVSTLKIQRTERGDSAVYLCASSAGGTDTQYFGPGTRLTVL.

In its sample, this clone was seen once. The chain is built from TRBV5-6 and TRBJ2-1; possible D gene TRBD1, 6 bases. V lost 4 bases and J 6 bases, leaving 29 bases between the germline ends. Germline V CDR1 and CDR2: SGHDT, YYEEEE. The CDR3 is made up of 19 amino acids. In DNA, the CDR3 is TGTGCCAGCAGCCCCTTGACAGGTTCCGAAGGCCCCTCGACCAATGAGCAGTTCTTC. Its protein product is CASSPLTGSEGPSTNEQFF.

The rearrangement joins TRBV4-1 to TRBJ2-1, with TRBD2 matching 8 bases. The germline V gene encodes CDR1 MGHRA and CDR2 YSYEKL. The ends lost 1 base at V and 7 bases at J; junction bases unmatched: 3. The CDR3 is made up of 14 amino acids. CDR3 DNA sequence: TGCGCCAGCAGCCAAGGTCCGGGAGGGAATGAGCAGTTCTTC. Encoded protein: CASSQGPGGNEQFF.

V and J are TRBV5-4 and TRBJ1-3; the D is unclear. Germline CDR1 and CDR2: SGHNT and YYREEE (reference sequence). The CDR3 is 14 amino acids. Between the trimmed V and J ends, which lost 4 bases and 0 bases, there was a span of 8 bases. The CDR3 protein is CASSLGPSGNTIYF. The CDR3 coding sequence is TGTGCCAGCAGCCTAGGTCCCTCTGGAAACACCATATATTTT.

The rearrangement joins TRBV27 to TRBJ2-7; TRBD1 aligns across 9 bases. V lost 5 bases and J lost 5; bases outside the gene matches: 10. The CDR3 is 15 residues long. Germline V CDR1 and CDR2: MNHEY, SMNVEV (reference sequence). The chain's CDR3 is CASSPRDRVFDEQYF. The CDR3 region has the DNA TGTGCCAGCAGTCCCCGGGACAGGGTTTTCGACGAGCAGTACTTC.

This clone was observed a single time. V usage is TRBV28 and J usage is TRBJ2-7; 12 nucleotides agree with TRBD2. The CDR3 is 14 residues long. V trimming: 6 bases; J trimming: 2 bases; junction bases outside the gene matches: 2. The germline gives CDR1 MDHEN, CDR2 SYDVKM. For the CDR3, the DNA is TGTGCCAGCAGGGGACTAGCGGGTACCTACGAGCAGTACTTC. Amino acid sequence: CASRGLAGTYEQYF.

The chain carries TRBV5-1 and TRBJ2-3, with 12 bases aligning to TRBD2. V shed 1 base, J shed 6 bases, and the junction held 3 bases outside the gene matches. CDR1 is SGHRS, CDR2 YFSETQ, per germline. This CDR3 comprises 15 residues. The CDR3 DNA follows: TGCGCCAGCAGCTTGAGGGGGACTAGCGGGGATACGCAGTATTTT. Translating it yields CASSLRGTSGDTQYF.